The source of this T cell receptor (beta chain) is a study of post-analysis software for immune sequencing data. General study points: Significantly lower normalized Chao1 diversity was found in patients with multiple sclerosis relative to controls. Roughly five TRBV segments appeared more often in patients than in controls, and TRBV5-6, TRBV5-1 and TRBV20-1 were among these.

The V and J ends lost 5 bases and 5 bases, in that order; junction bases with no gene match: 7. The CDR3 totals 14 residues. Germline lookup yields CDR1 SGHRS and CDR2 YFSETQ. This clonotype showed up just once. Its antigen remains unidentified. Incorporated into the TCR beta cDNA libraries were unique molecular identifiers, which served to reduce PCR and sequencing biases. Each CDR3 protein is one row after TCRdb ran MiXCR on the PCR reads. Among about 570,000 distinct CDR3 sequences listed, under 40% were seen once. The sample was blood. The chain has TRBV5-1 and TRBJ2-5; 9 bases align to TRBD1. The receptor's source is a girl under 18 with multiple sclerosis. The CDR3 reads CASRTRDRDETQYF. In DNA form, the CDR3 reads TGCGCCAGCAGGACGCGGGACAGGGACGAGACCCAGTACTTC. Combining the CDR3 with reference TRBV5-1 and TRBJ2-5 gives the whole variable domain KAGVTQTPRYLIKTRGQQVTLSCSPISGHRSVSWYQQTPGQGLQFLFEYFSETQRNKGNFPGRFSGRQFSNSRSEMNVSTLELGDSALYLCASRTRDRDETQYFGPGTRLLVL.